This TCR beta chain was obtained from a study of T-cell reconstitution after alpha-beta-depleted transplantation in children. The length of the CDR3 is 14 residues. With 1 base removed from V and 9 bases from J, the gap between germline ends came to 15 bases. Germline values: CDR1 SEHNR, CDR2 FQNEAQ (reference sequence). Study-level results: About two months after transplant, alpha-beta T cells reportedly came from several hundred expanded graft clones.

This clonotype was found many times. The antigen is unknown. Library preparation (for TCRbeta) was performed with unique molecular identifiers. Using its own MiXCR run on the PCR reads, TCRdb lists one record per CDR3 protein. The sample holds hundreds of thousands of distinct CDR3 sequences; roughly 15% are singletons and the top ten take roughly 5%. V is TRBV7-9 and J is TRBJ1-2, with D maybe TRBD1 (5 bases). The specimen comprised PBMCs, mostly from graft donor cells, sampled 360 days after TCRalphabeta/CD19-depleted stem cell transplant. This sequence was found in a male patient under 18 who had a stem cell transplant for acute lymphoblastic leukemia, so the T cells may come from the graft donor. The CDR3 DNA follows: TGTGCCAGCAGCTTAGGAGCAGGGATGGGGCGCTACACCTTC. Translation: CASSLGAGMGRYTF. Variable domain in full (rest from reference TRBV7-9 and TRBJ1-2): DTGVSQNPRHKITKRGQNVTFRCDPISEHNRLYWYRQTLGQGPEFLTYFQNEAQLEKSRLLSDRFSAERPKGSFSTLEIQRTEQGDSAMYLCASSLGAGMGRYTFGSGTRLTVV.